This T cell receptor beta chain originates from a study of blood T cells in healthy people across ages (dated by TCRdb to between 2014 and 2017). In the study overall: In model experiments, roughly one uniquely barcoded TCR beta cDNA molecule per two T cells was captured by template switching. For two donors (one aged 18 to 30 and one aged 80 or older), the study analyzed two additional independent replicas of 1 million unique cDNA reads from the same blood draw. The donors were split into four age groups: young (average roughly 15 years), middle-aged (over 35), aged (62) and long-lived (about 82). To avoid experimental bias, donors of different ages were randomly spread across the sequencing lanes. Age-related changes in TCR beta repertoire diversity were measured in the study by deep sequencing normalized with unique cDNA molecular identifiers. What the research found in general, with its limitations: Estimates of total diversity based on one million sequenced T cells were considered lower bounds and underestimates. Observed TCR beta diversity per million T cells fell roughly linearly with age, and a significant reduction was already apparent by age around 44. The percentage of naive T cells measured by flow cytometry correlated strongly with observed TCR beta diversity. Conclusive comparison of naive and antigen-experienced compartments was prevented by the profiling of bulk unsorted PBMCs. Donor CMV infection status was unknown, potentially confounding age-related changes in expanded clonotypes. Compared with the aged group, the long-lived group had more naive CD4+ T cells, fewer expanded clones and increased TCR diversity, suggesting age selection.

The V end loses 2 bases and the J end loses 11 bases, and a stretch of 11 bases separates them. CDR1 and CDR2 are drawn from the germline V gene: SGHRS, YFSETQ. The CDR3 goes from the cysteine to the phenylalanine over 12 residues. Here the CDR3 DNA is all that survives: 36 bases in frame from base 1. The approximately 39 donors, aged 6 to 90 years, were systemically healthy Caucasian individuals from Russia. Each donor gave 8 to 10 milliliters of peripheral blood, collected into EDTA-treated Vacutainer tubes. Ficoll-Paque density-gradient centrifugation was used to isolate PBMCs, with at least 7 million per sample. Trizol reagent was used to extract total RNA from the PBMCs, yielding at least 5.5 micrograms per sample. For every donor, flow cytometry on a PBMC aliquot measured the percentage of naive CD45RAhigh/CD27high T cells. On this clonotype itself: The antigen this receptor binds is unknown. Base qualities are not recorded, but no much larger clone differs from it by a single base.

Libraries were made using 5' RACE. The sequencer was an Illumina HiSeq 2500. A second PCR of 7 to 11 cycles was performed with a sample-barcoded 5' primer and a J-beta primer mix. A unique molecular identifier was introduced onto each TCR beta cDNA molecule by a template-switch 5' adaptor carrying 12 random nucleotides. Each sample yielded at least 3 million CDR3-containing paired-end reads. First-strand cDNA synthesis was performed from all RNA using the Mint cDNA synthesis kit, with priming by a TRBC-specific oligonucleotide. All cDNA was treated with uracil-DNA glycosylase and then went through a first 18-cycle PCR with the universal primers M1SS and BC2_uni_R. As for the authors' bioinformatics: Each sample was normalized by randomly selecting 1 million high-quality reads, each carrying a distinct molecular identifier. Instead of being binned into consensus sequences, reads that shared molecular identifiers were thrown out. MiTCR, with a Q25 quality threshold and the strictest error-elimination algorithm, was used for CDR3 identification, clonotype clustering and error correction. Lower-bound total TCR beta diversity was estimated with a nonparametric unseen species model using Euler transformation. TCRdb itself trimmed the public reads at Q25 with fastp, ran MiXCR and retained productive beta chains. Rows are unified per CDR3 protein, each entry keeping the most common DNA and genes. TCRdb, rather than the study authors, made the V and J calls. The sample table holds about 1,000,000 distinct CDR3 sequences, of which more than 40% were seen once. The ten largest make up over 15% of the sample.

The rearrangement joined TRBV5-1 to TRBJ2-1; perhaps TRBD1 is the D gene, with 5 bases matching. The source of this sequence is a woman aged 55-69 years in good health. The sample consisted of blood. CDR3 sequence: CASSLGEDQQFF. The nucleotide sequence is given as TGCGCCAGCAGCTTAGGGGAAGATCAGCAGTTCTTC.